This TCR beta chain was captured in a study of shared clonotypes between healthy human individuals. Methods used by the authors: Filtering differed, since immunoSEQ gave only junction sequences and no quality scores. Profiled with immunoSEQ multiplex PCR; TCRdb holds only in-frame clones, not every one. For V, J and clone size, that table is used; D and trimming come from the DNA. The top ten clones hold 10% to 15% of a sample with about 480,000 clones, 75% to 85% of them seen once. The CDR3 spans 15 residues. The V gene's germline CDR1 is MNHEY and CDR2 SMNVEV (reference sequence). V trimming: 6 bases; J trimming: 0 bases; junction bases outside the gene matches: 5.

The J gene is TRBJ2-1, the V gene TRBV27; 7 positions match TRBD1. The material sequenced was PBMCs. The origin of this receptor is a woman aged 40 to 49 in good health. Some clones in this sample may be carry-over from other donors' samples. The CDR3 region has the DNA TGTGCCAGCAGCTTGAGGGGGCTCTCCTACAATGAGCAGTTCTTC. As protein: CASSLRGLSYNEQFF.